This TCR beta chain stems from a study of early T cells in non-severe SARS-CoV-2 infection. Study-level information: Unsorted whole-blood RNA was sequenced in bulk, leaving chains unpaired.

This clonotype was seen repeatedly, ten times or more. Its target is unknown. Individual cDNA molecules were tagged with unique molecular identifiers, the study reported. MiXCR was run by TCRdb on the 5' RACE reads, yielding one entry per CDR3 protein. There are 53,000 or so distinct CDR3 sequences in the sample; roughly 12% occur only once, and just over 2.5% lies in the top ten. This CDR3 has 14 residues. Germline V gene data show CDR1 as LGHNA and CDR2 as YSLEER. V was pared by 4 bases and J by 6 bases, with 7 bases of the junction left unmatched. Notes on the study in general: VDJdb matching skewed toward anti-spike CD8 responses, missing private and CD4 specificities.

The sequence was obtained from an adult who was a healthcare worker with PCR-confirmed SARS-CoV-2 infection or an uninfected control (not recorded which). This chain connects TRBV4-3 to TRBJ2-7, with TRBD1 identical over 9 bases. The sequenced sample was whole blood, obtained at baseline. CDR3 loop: CASSLGQGVTEQYF. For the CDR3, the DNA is TGCGCCAGCAGCCTGGGACAGGGCGTCACCGAGCAGTACTTC.